A selection of T cell receptor beta chains follows, all from one sample in a study of T cell changes during pregnancy in multiple sclerosis. The data were produced by immunoSEQ multiplex PCR, yet TCRdb's version contains in-frame clones alone and is incomplete. The sample includes fewer than 40,000 clones, roughly 94% of them seen just once. The sample was CD4+ T cells from peripheral blood mononuclear cells, taken in the third trimester of pregnancy. These TCRs come from a female donor with multiple sclerosis, enrolled in a pregnancy study. Each CDR3 is given with its conserved first and last residue. D genes are given only for firm matches. Some rows have no size entry. The others give once, few or many, or a class for an expanded clone.

clone_size: .; v_call: TRBV5-4; j_call: TRBJ1-1; d_call: .; cdr3_aa: CASSLPDLEAFF; cdr3_nt: TGTGCCAGCAGCCTACCTGATCTGGAAGCTTTCTTT
clone_size: .; v_call: TRBV27; j_call: TRBJ1-1; d_call: TRBD1; cdr3_aa: CASTDPGQGWTEAFF; cdr3_nt: TGTGCCAGCACAGACCCGGGACAGGGGTGGACTGAAGCTTTCTTT
clone_size: .; v_call: TRBV9; j_call: TRBJ2-4; d_call: TRBD2; cdr3_aa: CASSSGLAGEGIQYF; cdr3_nt: TGTGCCAGCAGCTCAGGACTAGCGGGAGAGGGCATTCAGTACTTC
clone_size: once; v_call: TRBV7-9; j_call: TRBJ1-3; d_call: TRBD1; cdr3_aa: CASSFSGTGVDTIYF; cdr3_nt: TGTGCCAGCAGCTTTTCCGGGACAGGGGTGGACACCATATATTTT
clone_size: .; v_call: TRBV18; j_call: TRBJ2-1; d_call: TRBD1; cdr3_aa: CASSPMDRRYNEQFF; cdr3_nt: TGTGCCAGCTCACCAATGGACAGGAGATACAATGAGCAGTTCTTC
clone_size: .; v_call: TRBV5-1; j_call: TRBJ1-4; d_call: TRBD1; cdr3_aa: CASHRGTGDAKLFF; cdr3_nt: TGCGCCAGTCATCGAGGGACAGGGGACGCAAAACTGTTTTTT
clone_size: .; v_call: TRBV5-1; j_call: TRBJ2-5; d_call: TRBD2; cdr3_aa: CASSLLLAGVSGTQYF; cdr3_nt: TGCGCCAGCAGCTTGTTGCTAGCGGGAGTTTCAGGGACCCAGTACTTC
clone_size: .; v_call: TRBV5-1; j_call: TRBJ2-3; d_call: .; cdr3_aa: CASRSGGTDTQYF; cdr3_nt: TGCGCCAGCCGATCCGGGGGTACAGATACGCAGTATTTT
clone_size: .; v_call: TRBV18; j_call: TRBJ2-5; d_call: .; cdr3_aa: CASSPPGFAGGEKETQYF; cdr3_nt: TGTGCCAGCTCACCACCGGGATTCGCCGGAGGAGAGAAAGAGACCCAGTACTTC
clone_size: .; v_call: TRBV5-1; j_call: TRBJ1-1; d_call: .; cdr3_aa: CASSRTYGSNTEAFF; cdr3_nt: TGCGCCAGCAGCCGGACATATGGCAGTAACACTGAAGCTTTCTTT
clone_size: .; v_call: TRBV28; j_call: TRBJ2-7; d_call: TRBD2; cdr3_aa: CASSLYPSGRSTYEQYF; cdr3_nt: TGTGCCAGCAGTTTATACCCGAGCGGGAGAAGCACCTACGAGCAGTACTTC
clone_size: .; v_call: TRBV2; j_call: TRBJ2-1; d_call: TRBD2; cdr3_aa: CASSRREPYNEQFF; cdr3_nt: TGTGCCAGCAGTAGGCGGGAGCCCTACAATGAGCAGTTCTTC
clone_size: .; v_call: TRBV5-1; j_call: TRBJ1-4; d_call: .; cdr3_aa: CASSLGFSGGDEKLFF; cdr3_nt: TGCGCCAGCAGCTTAGGGTTCTCGGGGGGTGATGAAAAACTGTTTTTT